This record concerns one T cell receptor (beta chain) sequence. One entry per CDR3 protein results from TCRdb running MiXCR on the 5' RACE reads. The data hold roughly 12,000 distinct CDR3 sequences, with over 15% observed a single time. There are 13 residues in the CDR3. The V and J ends lost 7 bases and 7 bases, in that order; junction bases with no gene match: 4. Germline V gives CDR1 SNHLY, CDR2 FYNNEI. This entry belongs to a study of spatial heterogeneity in lung cancer. Documented time point: sample taken at primary tumor resection. Sequencing was performed on whole RNA extracted from tumor and nontumor lung tissue, or from frozen PBMC, and the material was left unsorted.

The material was PBMCs, obtained at surgery. V gene TRBV2 combines with J gene TRBJ1-6, with TRBD1 identical over 7 bases. The receptor comes from a male donor with early-stage non-small cell lung cancer. The chain's CDR3 is CASMGRGNSPLHF. CDR3 nucleotide sequence: TGTGCCAGCATGGGCAGGGGGAATTCACCCCTCCACTTT.